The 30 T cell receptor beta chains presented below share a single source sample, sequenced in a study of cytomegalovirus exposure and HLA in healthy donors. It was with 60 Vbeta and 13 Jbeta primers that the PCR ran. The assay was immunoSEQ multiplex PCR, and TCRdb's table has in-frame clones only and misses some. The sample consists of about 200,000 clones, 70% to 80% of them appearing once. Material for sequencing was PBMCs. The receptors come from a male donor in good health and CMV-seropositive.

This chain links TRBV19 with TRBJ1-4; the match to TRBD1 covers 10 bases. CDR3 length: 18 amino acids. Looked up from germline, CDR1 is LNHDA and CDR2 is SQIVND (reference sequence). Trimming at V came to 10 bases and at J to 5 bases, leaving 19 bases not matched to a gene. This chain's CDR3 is CATAPRLKPGQGNEKLFF. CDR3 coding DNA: TGTGCCACCGCGCCTAGACTAAAACCGGGACAGGGGAATGAAAAACTGTTTTTT.

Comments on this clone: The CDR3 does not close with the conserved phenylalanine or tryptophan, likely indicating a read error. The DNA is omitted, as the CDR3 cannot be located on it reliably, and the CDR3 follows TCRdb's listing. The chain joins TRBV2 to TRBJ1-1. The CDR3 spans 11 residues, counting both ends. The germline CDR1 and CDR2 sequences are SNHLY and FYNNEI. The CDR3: CASSEGDSLLL.

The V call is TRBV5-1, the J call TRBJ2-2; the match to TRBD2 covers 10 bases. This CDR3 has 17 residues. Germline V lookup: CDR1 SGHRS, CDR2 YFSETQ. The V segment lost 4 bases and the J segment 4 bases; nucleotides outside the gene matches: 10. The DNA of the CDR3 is TGCGCCAGCAGCCGTCTAGCGGGAGTTAAAGGCACCGGGGAGCTGTTTTTT. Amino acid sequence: CASSRLAGVKGTGELFF.

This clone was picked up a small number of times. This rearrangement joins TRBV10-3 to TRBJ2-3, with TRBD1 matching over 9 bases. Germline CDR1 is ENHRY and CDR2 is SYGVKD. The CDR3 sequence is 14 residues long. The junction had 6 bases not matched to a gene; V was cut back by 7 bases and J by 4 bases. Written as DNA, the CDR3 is TGTGCCATCACCTGGGACAGGGCGGCAGATACGCAGTATTTT. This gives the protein CAITWDRAADTQYF.

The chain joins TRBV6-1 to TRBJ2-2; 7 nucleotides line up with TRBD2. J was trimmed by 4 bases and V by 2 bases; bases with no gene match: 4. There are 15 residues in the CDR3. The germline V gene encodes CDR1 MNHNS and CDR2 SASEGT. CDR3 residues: CASSESGAGTGELFF. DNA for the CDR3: TGTGCCAGCAGTGAAAGCGGGGCGGGCACCGGGGAGCTGTTTTTT.

CDR3 DNA sequence: TGTGCCTGGAGTGTACTGGGGCTGAACACTGAAGCTTTCTTT. This translates into CAWSVLGLNTEAFF. V gene TRBV30 combines with J gene TRBJ1-1; a weak D match, TRBD1 (5 bases). From germline, CDR1 is GTSNPN and CDR2 SVGIG (reference sequence). Trimming stripped 0 bases from V and 0 bases from J, with 8 bases between. This CDR3 spans 14 amino acids.

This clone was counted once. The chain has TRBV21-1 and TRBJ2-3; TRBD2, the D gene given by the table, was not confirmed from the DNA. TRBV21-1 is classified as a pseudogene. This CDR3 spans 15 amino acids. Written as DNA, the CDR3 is TGTGCCAGCAGCAAACCTCCGGGGTTGGCAGATACGCAGTATTTT. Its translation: CASSKPPGLADTQYF.

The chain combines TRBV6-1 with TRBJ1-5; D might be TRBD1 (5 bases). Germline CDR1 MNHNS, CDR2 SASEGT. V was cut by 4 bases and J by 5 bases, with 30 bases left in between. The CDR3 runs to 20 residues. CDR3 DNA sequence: TGTGCCAGCAGTGTCCCCGCTCACCTGGGGCAGAGGAGGGGATATCAGCCCCAGCATTTT. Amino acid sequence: CASSVPAHLGQRRGYQPQHF.

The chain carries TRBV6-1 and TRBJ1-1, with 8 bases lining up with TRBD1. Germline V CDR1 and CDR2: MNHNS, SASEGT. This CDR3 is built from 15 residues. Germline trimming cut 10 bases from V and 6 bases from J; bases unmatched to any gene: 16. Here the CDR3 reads CAIRSGRGDRSEAFF. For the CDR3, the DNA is TGTGCCATCCGATCGGGCCGTGGGGACAGGTCTGAAGCTTTCTTT.

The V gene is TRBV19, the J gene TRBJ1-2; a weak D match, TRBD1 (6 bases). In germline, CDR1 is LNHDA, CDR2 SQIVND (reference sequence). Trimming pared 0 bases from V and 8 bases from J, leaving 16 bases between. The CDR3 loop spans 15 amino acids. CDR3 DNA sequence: TGTGCCAGTAGTATAGAAAGCAGGGGCGGATGGGGCTACACCTTC. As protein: CASSIESRGGWGYTF. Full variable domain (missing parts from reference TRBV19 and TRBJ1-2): DGGITQSPKYLFRKEGQNVTLSCEQNLNHDAMYWYRQDPGQGLRLIYYSQIVNDFQKGDIAEGYSVSREKKESFPLTVTSAQKNPTAFYLCASSIESRGGWGYTFGSGTRLTVV.

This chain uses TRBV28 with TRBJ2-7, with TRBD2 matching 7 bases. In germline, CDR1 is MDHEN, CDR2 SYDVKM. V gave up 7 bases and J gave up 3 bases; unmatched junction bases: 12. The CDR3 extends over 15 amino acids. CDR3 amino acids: CASKLGGKGDYEQYF. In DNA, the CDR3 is TGTGCCAGCAAACTGGGAGGGAAGGGTGACTACGAGCAGTACTTC.

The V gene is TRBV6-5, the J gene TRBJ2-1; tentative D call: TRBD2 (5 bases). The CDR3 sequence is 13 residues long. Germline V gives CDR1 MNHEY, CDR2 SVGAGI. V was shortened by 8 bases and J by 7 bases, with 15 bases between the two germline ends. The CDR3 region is CASLGVEANEQFF. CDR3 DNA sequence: TGTGCCAGCCTCGGCGTGGAGGCGAATGAGCAGTTCTTC.

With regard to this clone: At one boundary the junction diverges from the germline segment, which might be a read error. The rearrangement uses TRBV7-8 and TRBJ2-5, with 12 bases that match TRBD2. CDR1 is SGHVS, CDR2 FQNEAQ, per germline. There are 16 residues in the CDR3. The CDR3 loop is CASSTGGASGRARRNF. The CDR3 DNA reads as TGTGCCAGCAGCACCGGCGGGGCTAGCGGGAGGGCCAGACGGAACTTC.

This CDR3 reads CASSPSIEETYGYTF. The CDR3 DNA follows: TGTGCCAGCAGCCCCTCAATTGAGGAAACCTATGGCTACACCTTC. The V gene is TRBV7-2, the J gene TRBJ1-2; the D is unclear. Germline CDR1 and CDR2: SGHTA and FQGNSA. The CDR3 has 15 residues. V was cut by 5 bases and J by 4 bases, with 17 bases left in between.

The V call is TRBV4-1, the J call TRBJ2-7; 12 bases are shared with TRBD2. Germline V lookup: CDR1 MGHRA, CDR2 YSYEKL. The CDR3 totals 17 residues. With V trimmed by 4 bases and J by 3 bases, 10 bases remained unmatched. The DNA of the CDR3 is TGCGCCAGCAGCCCGCACGGGACTAGCGGGCAATTCTACGAGCAGTACTTC. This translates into CASSPHGTSGQFYEQYF.

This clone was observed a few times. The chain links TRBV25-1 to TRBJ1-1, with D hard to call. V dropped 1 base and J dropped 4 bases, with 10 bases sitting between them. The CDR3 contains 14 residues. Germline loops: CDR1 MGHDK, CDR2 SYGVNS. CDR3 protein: CASSEFGDGTEAFF. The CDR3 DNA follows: TGTGCCAGCAGTGAATTCGGGGATGGCACTGAAGCTTTCTTT.

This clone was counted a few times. The CDR3 DNA reads TGTGCCAGCAGTTACTCTGAGGGGGCTTTTACTGAAGCTTTCTTT. It translates to CASSYSEGAFTEAFF. The chain links TRBV6-5 to TRBJ1-1; 7 bases map to TRBD1. There are 15 residues in the CDR3. V shed 0 bases and J 5 bases; nucleotides not matched to a gene: 6. The germline gives CDR1 MNHEY, CDR2 SVGAGI.

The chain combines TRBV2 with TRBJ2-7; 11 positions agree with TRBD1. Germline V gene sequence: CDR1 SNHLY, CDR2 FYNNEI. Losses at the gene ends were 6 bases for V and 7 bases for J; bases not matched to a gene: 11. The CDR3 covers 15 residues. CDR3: CASSGTGGPRGEQYF. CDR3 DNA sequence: TGTGCCAGCAGCGGGACAGGGGGTCCTCGGGGAGAGCAGTACTTC. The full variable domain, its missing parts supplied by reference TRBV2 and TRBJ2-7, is EPEVTQTPSHQVTQMGQEVILRCVPISNHLYFYWYRQILGQKVEFLVSFYNNEISEKSEIFDDQFSVERPDGSNFTLKIRSTKLEDSAMYFCASSGTGGPRGEQYFGPGTRLTVT.

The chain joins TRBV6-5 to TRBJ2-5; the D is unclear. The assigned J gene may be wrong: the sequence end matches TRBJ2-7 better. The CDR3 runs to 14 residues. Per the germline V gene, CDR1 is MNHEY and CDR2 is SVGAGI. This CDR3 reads CASSYSTSGYEQYF. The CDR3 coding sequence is TGTGCCAGCAGTTACTCGACTTCTGGGTACGAGCAGTACTTC.

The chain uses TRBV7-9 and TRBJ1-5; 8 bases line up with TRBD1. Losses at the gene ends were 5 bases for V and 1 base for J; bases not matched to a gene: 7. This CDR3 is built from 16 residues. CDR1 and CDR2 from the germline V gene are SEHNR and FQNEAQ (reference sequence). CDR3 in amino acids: CASSPTRQGSNQPQHF. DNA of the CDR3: TGTGCCAGCAGCCCGACTCGACAGGGGAGCAATCAGCCCCAGCATTTT.

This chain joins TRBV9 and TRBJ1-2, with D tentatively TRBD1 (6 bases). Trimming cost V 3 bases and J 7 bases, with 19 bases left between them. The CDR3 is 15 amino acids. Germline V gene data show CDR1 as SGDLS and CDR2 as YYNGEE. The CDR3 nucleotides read TGTGCCAGCAGCGCCAATCAACAGGGAATCGGTGGCTACACCTTC. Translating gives CASSANQQGIGGYTF.

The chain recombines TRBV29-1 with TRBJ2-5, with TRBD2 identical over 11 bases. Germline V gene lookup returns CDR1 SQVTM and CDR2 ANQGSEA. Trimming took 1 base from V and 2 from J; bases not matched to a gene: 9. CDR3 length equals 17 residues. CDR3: CSVEVLAGVSLQETQYF. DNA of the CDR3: TGCAGCGTTGAAGTACTAGCGGGGGTTTCATTACAAGAGACCCAGTACTTC. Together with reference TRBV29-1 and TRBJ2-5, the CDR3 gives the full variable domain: SAVISQKPSRDICQRGTSLTIQCQVDSQVTMMFWYRQQPGQSLTLIATANQGSEATYESGFVIDKFPISRPNLTFSTLTVSNMSPEDSSIYLCSVEVLAGVSLQETQYFGPGTRLLVL.

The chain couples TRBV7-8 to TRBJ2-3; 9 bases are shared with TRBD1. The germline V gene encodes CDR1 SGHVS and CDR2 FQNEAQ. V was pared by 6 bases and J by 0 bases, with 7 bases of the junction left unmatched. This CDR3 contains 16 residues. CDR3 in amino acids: CASSVTGGVSTDTQYF. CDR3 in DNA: TGTGCCAGCAGTGTAACAGGGGGCGTGAGCACAGATACGCAGTATTTT.

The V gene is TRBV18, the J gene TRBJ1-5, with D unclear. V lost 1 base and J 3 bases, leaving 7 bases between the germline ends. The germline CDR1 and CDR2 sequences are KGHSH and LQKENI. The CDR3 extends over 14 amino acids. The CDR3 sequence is CASSPLQVNQPQHF. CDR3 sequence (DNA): TGTGCCAGCTCACCACTCCAGGTCAATCAGCCCCAGCATTTT.

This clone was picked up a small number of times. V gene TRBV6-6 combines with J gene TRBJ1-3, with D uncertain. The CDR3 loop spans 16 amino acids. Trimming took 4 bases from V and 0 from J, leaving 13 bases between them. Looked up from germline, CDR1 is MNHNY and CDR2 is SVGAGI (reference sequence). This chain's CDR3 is CASSFPVGRSGNTIYF. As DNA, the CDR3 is TGTGCCAGCAGTTTTCCCGTGGGCCGCTCTGGAAACACCATATATTTT.

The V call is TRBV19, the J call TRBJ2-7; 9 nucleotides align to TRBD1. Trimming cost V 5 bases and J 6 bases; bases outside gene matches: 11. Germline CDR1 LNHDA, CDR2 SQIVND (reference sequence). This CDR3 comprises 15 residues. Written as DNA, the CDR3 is TGTGCCAGTAGTGTTCCGACAGGGGGGAAGATCGAGCAGTACTTC. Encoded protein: CASSVPTGGKIEQYF.

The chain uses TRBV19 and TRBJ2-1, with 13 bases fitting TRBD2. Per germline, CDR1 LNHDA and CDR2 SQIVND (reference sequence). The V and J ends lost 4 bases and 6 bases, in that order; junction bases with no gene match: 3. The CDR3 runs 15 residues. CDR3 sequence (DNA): TGTGCCAGTAGTAGACTAGCGGGGGGAGTCAATGAGCAGTTCTTC. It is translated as CASSRLAGGVNEQFF.

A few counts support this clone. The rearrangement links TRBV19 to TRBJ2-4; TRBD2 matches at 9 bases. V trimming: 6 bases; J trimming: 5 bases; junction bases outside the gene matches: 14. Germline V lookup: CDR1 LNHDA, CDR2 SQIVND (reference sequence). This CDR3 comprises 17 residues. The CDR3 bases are TGTGCCAGTAGCATCACTAACAGCGGGGGGTGGGAAAACATTCAGTACTTC. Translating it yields CASSITNSGGWENIQYF.

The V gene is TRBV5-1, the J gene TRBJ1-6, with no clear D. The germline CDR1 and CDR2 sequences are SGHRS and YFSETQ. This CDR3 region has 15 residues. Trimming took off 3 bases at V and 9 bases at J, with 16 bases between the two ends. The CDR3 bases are TGCGCCAGCAGCTCCGAGTCAGGTTCCCTTTCACCCCTCCACTTT. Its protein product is CASSSESGSLSPLHF. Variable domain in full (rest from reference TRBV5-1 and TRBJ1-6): KAGVTQTPRYLIKTRGQQVTLSCSPISGHRSVSWYQQTPGQGLQFLFEYFSETQRNKGNFPGRFSGRQFSNSRSEMNVSTLELGDSALYLCASSSESGSLSPLHFGNGTRLTVT.

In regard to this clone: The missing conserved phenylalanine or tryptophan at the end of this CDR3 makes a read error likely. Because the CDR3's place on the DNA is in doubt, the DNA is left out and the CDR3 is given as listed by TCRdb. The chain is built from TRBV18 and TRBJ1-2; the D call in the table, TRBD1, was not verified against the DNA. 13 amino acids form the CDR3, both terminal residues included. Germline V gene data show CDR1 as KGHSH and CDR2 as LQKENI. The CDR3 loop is CASSPSMDSQGIL.